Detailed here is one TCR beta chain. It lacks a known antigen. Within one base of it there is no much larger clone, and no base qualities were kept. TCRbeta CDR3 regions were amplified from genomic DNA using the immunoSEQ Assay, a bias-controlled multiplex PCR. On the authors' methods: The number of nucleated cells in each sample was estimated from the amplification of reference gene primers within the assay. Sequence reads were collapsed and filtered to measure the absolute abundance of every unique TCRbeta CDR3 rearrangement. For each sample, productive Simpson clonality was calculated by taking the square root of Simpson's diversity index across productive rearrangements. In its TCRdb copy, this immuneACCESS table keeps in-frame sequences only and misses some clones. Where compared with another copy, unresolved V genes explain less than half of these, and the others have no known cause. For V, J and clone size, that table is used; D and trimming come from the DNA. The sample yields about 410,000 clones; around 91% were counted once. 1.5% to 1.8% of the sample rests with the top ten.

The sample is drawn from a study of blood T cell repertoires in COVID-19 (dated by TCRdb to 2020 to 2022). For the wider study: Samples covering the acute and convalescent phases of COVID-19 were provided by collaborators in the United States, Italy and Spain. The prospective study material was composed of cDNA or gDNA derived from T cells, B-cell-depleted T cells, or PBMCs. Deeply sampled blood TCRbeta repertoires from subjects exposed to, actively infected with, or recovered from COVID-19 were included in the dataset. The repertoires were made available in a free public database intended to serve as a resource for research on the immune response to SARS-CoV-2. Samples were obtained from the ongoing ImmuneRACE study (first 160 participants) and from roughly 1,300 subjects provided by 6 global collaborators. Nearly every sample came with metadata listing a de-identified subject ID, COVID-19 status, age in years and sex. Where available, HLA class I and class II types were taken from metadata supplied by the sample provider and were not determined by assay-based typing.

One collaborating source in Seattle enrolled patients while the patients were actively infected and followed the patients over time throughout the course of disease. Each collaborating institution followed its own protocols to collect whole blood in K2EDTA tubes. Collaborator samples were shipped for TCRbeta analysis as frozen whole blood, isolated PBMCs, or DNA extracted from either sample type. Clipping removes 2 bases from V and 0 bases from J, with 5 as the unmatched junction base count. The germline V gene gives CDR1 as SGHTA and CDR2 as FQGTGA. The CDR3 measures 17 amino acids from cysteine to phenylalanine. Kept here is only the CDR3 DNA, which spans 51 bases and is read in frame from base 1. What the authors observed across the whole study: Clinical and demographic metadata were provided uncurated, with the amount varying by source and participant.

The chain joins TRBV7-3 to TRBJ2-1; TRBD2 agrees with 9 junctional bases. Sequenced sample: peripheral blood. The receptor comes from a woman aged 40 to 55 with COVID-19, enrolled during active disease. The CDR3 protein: CASSLLAGHSSYNEQFF. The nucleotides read TGTGCCAGCAGCTTACTAGCGGGGCATAGCTCCTACAATGAGCAGTTCTTC. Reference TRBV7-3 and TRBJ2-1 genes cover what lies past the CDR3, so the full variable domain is GAGVSQTPSNKVTEKGKYVELRCDPISGHTALYWYRQSLGQGPEFLIYFQGTGAADDSGLPNDRFFAVRPEGSVSTLKIQRTERGDSAVYLCASSLLAGHSSYNEQFFGPGTRLTVL.